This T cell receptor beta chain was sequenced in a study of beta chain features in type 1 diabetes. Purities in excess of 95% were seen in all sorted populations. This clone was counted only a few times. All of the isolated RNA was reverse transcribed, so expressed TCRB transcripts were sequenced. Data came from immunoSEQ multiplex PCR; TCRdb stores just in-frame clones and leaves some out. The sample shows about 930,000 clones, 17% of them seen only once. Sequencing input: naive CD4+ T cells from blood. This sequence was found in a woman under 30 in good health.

CDR3 DNA: TGCGCCAGCAGCTTGGTTACGGGGTACGAGCAGTACTTC. Protein: CASSLVTGYEQYF. This chain uses TRBV5-1 with TRBJ2-7, with D tentatively TRBD2 (5 bases). Germline CDR1 and CDR2: SGHRS and YFSETQ. V gave up 0 bases and J gave up 4 bases, with 8 bases separating them. The CDR3 contains 13 residues.